Listed here are 4 T cell receptor beta chains from one sample, sequenced in a study of control samples from healthy donors and cancer patients. Here immunoSEQ multiplex PCR was the method, and the copy in TCRdb shows in-frame clones only, minus some. The table lists 100,000 to 120,000 clones, approximately 87% of them singletons. Sequenced: PBMCs. The receptors stem from a woman aged 60-75 years with lung cancer.

J is TRBJ1-1 and V is TRBV5-1, with a weak D call TRBD1 (6 bases). The germline V gene encodes CDR1 SGHRS and CDR2 YFSETQ. V was shortened by 2 bases and J by 2 bases, with 10 bases between the two germline ends. CDR3 length: 14 amino acids. The CDR3 reads CASSLGRGNTEAFF. The CDR3 DNA sequence: TGCGCCAGCAGCTTAGGCAGGGGAAACACTGAAGCTTTCTTT.

The gene calls are TRBV28 and TRBJ1-2, with 8 bases that match TRBD1. Trimming cost V 4 bases and J 7 bases; bases outside gene matches: 8. This CDR3 has 14 amino acids. Germline V lookup: CDR1 MDHEN, CDR2 SYDVKM. For the CDR3, the DNA is TGTGCCAGCAGTTCCCAGACAGGGGTGATTGGCTACACCTTC. Residues: CASSSQTGVIGYTF.

V usage is TRBV1 and J usage is TRBJ1-4. TRBV1 has pseudogene status. This CDR3 is built from 18 residues. CDR3 sequence (DNA): TGCACCAGCAGCCAAGAATTAATTTCAAGAGGAACTAATGAAAAACTGTTTTTT. Its translation: CTSSQELISRGTNEKLFF.

This clone has a handful of counts. The chain uses TRBV5-8 and TRBJ1-1; D is unresolved. The germline V gene has CDR1 SGHTS and CDR2 YDEGEE. This CDR3 comprises 14 residues. The germline V and J ends were trimmed by 2 bases and 0 bases, with 8 bases remaining between them. CDR3 DNA: TGTGCCAGCAGCTTAGGGCTCCTGAACACTGAAGCTTTCTTT. Protein: CASSLGLLNTEAFF. The complete variable domain, with remaining parts taken from reference TRBV5-8 and TRBJ1-1, reads EAGVTQSPTHLIKTRGQQATLRCSPISGHTSVYWYQQALGLGLQFLLWYDEGEERNRGNFPPRFSGRQFPNYSSELNVNALELEDSALYLCASSLGLLNTEAFFGQGTRLTVV.